The rows below give T cell receptor beta chains drawn from one sample of a study of T-cell reconstitution after alpha-beta-depleted transplantation in children. TCRdb analysed the PCR reads with MiXCR anew, one entry per CDR3 protein. This repertoire shows more than 15,000 distinct CDR3 sequences, around 12% found once; its top ten account for about 71%. Sequenced here: PBMCs, mostly from graft donor cells, sampled 180 days after TCRalphabeta/CD19-depleted stem cell transplant. The source is a boy less than two years old who had a stem cell transplant for Wiskott-Aldrich syndrome, so the T cells may come from the graft donor. Each CDR3 is given with its conserved first and last residue. The order of the fields is clone size, D gene, V gene, J gene, CDR3 protein, CDR3 DNA. A D gene is named only where the DNA matches it firmly. Expanded clones get a size class; other rows say once, few or many, or leave the size out.

once	-	TRBV20-1	TRBJ2-1	CSASGYGRSYNEQFF	TGCAGTGCTAGTGGTTATGGTCGCTCCTACAATGAGCAGTTCTTC
-	-	TRBV2	TRBJ2-5	CAIRFKTQYF	TGTGCCATCAGGTTCAAGACCCAGTACTTC
many	-	TRBV7-9	TRBJ2-1	CASSFSGKRRYNEQFF	TGTGCCAGCAGCTTCTCTGGAAAGCGACGCTACAATGAGCAGTTCTTC
many	-	TRBV20-1	TRBJ1-6	CSAPPAGISNSPLHF	TGCAGTGCTCCCCCGGCAGGGATCTCCAATTCACCCCTCCACTTT
many	TRBD1	TRBV7-6	TRBJ1-4	CASSLVPTGVNEKLFF	TGTGCCAGCAGCTTAGTGCCGACAGGGGTTAATGAAAAACTGTTTTTT
few	TRBD1	TRBV2	TRBJ2-7	CASSPMTGGIFSEQYF	TGTGCCAGCAGCCCTATGACAGGGGGAATATTCTCCGAGCAGTACTTC
many	-	TRBV4-3	TRBJ2-1	CASSQEAPPRVDNEQFF	TGCGCCAGCAGCCAAGAAGCCCCTCCGAGGGTTGACAATGAGCAGTTCTTC
many	TRBD2	TRBV5-1	TRBJ2-1	CASSLRSGLVLNEQFF	TGCGCCAGCAGCTTGCGATCGGGACTAGTACTCAATGAGCAGTTCTTC
-	TRBD1	TRBV28	TRBJ1-5	CASSGQGGSNQPQHF	TGTGCCAGCAGCGGGCAGGGGGGGAGCAATCAGCCCCAGCATTTT
few	TRBD2	TRBV14	TRBJ2-1	CASSQVQGLAALGAMRQFF	TGTGCCAGCAGCCAAGTACAAGGACTAGCGGCCCTGGGGGCAATGAGGCAGTTCTTC
few	-	TRBV2	TRBJ2-3	CASSDPGADTQYF	TGTGCCAGCAGTGACCCGGGGGCAGATACGCAGTATTTT
many	TRBD1	TRBV20-1	TRBJ1-4	CSAWTGNEKLFF	TGCAGTGCTTGGACAGGAAATGAAAAACTGTTTTTT